This T cell receptor (beta chain) was recorded in a study of early T cells in non-severe SARS-CoV-2 infection. The overall study: Investigators sequenced bulk RNA drawn from unsorted whole blood, and chains remained unpaired. Study findings and constraints: The matching step, a VDJdb search, favored anti-spike CD8 responses and missed private and CD4 specificities.

Deletions cut 7 bases from V and 0 bases from J, with 1 base between. The CDR3 is made up of 11 amino acids. Germline CDR1 is SGHAT and CDR2 is FQNNGV. This clonotype was detected a few times. The antigen remains undetermined. As part of library construction, unique molecular identifiers were attached to individual cDNA molecules. TCRdb re-analysed the 5' RACE reads in MiXCR, keeping a single row per CDR3 protein. The sample lists about 59,000 distinct CDR3 sequences; over 10% were seen once. The V gene is TRBV11-2, the J gene TRBJ2-1; no reliable D call. This sample comprised whole blood, obtained at baseline. This TCR was recovered from an adult who was a healthcare worker with PCR-confirmed SARS-CoV-2 infection or an uninfected control (not recorded which). CDR3 amino acids: CASTSYNEQFF. CDR3 bases: TGTGCCAGCACCTCCTACAATGAGCAGTTCTTC.